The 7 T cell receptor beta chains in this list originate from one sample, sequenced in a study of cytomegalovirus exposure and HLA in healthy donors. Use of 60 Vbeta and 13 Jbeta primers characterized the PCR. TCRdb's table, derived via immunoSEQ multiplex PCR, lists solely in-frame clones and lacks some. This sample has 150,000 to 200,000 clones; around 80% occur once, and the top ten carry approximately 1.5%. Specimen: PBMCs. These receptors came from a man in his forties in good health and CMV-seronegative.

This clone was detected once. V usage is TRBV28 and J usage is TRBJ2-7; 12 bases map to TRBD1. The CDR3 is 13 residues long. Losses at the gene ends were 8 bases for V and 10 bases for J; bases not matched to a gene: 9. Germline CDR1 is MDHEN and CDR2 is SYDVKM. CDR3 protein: CASGGTGGRRQYF. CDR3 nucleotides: TGTGCCAGCGGCGGGACAGGGGGCCGGCGTCAGTACTTC.

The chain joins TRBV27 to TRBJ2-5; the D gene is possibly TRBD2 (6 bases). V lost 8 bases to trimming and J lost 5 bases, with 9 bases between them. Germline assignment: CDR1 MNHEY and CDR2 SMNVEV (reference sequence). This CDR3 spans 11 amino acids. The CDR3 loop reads CASGDWETQYF. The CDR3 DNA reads TGTGCCAGCGGGGACTGGGAGACCCAGTACTTC.

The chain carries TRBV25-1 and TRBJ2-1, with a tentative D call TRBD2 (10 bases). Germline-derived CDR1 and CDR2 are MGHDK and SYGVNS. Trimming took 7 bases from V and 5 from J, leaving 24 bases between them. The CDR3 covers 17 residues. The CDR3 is CASTGTGHLAGDNEQFF. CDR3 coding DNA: TGTGCCAGCACCGGGACAGGGCATCTAGCGGGAGACAATGAGCAGTTCTTC.

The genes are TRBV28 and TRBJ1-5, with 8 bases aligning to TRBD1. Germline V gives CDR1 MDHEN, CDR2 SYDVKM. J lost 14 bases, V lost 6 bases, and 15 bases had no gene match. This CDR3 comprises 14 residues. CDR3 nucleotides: TGTGCCAGCAGCCCCCCCGCGACAGGGGTGGTGGAGCATTTT. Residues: CASSPPATGVVEHF. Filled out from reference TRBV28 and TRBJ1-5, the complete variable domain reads DVKVTQSSRYLVKRTGEKVFLECVQDMDHENMFWYRQDPGLGLRLIYFSYDVKMKEKGDIPEGYSVSREKKERFSLILESASTNQTSMYLCASSPPATGVVEHFGDGTRLSIL.

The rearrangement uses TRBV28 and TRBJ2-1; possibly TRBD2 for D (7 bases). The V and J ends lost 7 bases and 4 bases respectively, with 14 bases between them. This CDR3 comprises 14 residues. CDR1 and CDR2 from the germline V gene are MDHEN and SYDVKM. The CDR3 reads CASKGGGMYNEQFF. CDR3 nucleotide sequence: TGTGCCAGCAAAGGCGGGGGCATGTACAATGAGCAGTTCTTC.

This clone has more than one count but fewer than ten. As DNA, the CDR3 is TGCGCCAGCAGCTTGGAGGGCAGGGGGCTTACTGAAGCTTTCTTT. Translating it yields CASSLEGRGLTEAFF. The V and J genes are TRBV5-1 and TRBJ1-1, with 8 bases aligning to TRBD1. Looked up from germline, CDR1 is SGHRS and CDR2 is YFSETQ. The CDR3 extends over 15 amino acids. With V trimmed by 0 bases and J by 5 bases, 6 bases remained unmatched.

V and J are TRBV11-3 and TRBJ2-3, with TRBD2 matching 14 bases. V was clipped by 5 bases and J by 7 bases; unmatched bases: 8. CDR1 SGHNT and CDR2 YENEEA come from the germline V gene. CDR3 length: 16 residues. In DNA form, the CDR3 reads TGTGCCAGCAGCCCAGACGGGACTAGCGGGAGTTATACGCAGTATTTT. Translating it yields CASSPDGTSGSYTQYF.